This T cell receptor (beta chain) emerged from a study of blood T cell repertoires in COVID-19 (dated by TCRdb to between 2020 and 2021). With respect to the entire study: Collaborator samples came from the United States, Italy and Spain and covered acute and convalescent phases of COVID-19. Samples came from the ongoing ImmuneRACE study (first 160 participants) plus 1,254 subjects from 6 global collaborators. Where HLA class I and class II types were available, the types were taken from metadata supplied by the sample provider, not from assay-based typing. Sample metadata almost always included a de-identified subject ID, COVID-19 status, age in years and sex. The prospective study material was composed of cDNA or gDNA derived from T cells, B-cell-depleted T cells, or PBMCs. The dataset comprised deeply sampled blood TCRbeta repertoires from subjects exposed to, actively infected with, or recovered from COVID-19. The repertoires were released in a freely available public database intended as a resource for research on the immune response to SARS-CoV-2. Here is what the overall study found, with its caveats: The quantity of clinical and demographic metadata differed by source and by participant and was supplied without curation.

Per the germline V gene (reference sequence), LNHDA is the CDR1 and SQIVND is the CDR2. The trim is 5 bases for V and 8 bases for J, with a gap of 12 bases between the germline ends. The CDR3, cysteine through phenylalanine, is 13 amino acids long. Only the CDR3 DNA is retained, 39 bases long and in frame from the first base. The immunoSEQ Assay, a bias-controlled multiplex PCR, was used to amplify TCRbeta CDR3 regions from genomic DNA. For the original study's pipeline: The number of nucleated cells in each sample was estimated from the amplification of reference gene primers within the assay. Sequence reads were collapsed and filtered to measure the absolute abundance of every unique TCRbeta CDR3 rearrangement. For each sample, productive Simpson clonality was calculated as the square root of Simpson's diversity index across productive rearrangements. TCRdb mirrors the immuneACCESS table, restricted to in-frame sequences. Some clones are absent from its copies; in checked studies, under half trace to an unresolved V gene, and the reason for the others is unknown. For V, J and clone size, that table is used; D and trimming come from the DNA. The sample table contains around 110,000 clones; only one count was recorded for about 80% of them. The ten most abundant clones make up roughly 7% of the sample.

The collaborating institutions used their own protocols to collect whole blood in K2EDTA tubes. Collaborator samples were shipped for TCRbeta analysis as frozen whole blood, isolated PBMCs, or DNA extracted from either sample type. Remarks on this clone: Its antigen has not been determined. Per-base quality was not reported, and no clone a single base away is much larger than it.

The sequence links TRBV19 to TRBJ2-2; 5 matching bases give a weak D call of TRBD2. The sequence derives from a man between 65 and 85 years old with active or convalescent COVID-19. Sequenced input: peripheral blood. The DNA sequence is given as TGTGCCAGTAGTCCAACGGGGATTGGGGAGCTGTTTTTT. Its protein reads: CASSPTGIGELFF.